This section outlines one T cell receptor beta chain sequence together with its context. These data are taken from a study of blood T cell repertoires in COVID-19. Only in-frame clones appear in the TCRdb table, and some are missing; sequencing was by immunoSEQ multiplex PCR. The sample includes 220,000 or so clones, about 85% of them seen just once. Germline loops: CDR1 LNHDA, CDR2 SQIVND (reference sequence). The V end lost 7 bases, the J end lost 1 base, and 14 bases lay between the germline ends. The length of the CDR3 is 15 residues. The chain links TRBV19 to TRBJ1-5; D is possibly TRBD1 (5 bases). Sequenced sample: peripheral blood. This TCR came from a woman between 50 and 59 years old with COVID-19, enrolled during active disease. The DNA for the CDR3 is TGTGCCAGTACCCGTCAGGGCAAAAGCAATCAGCCCCAGCATTTT. Its translation: CASTRQGKSNQPQHF.